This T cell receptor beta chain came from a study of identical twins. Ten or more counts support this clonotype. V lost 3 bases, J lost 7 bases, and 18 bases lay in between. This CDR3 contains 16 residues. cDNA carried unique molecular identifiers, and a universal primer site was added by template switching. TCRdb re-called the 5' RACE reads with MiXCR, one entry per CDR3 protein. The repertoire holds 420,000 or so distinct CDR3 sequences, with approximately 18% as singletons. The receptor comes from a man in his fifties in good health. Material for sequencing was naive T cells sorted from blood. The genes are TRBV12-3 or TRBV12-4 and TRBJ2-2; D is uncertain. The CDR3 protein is CASSFSGRGPYGELFF. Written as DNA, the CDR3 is TGTGCCAGCAGTTTCTCGGGCCGTGGACCTTACGGGGAGCTGTTTTTT.